The 9 T cell receptor beta chains given below trace back to one sample, sequenced in a study of control samples from healthy donors and cancer patients. This table comes from immunoSEQ multiplex PCR, and its TCRdb copy is limited to in-frame clones, with some not included. Here the sample spans around 150,000 clones, 96% being singletons. The sample consisted of blood. These receptors all stem from a woman in her thirties in good health.

This CDR3 is CATSGQGVQPQHF. The CDR3 nucleotides read TGTGCCACCTCGGGACAGGGGGTCCAGCCCCAGCATTTT. This sequence joins TRBV24-1 and TRBJ1-5; 11 bases map to TRBD1. Germline CDR1 is KGHDR and CDR2 is SFDVKD. The V gene end was trimmed by 9 bases and the J gene end by 7 bases; junction bases not matched to a gene: 4. The CDR3 is 13 residues long.

The chain couples TRBV4-1 to TRBJ2-3; possible D gene TRBD2, 6 bases. CDR3 length: 17 amino acids. Deletions cut 2 bases from V and 5 bases from J, with 20 bases between. CDR1 MGHRA and CDR2 YSYEKL come from the germline V gene. The CDR3 region is CASSQRNPSAPGDTQYF. The CDR3 DNA is TGCGCCAGCAGCCAAAGGAACCCTAGCGCCCCCGGAGATACGCAGTATTTT.

The chain combines TRBV18 with TRBJ1-4; TRBD1 aligns across 8 bases. Germline V CDR1 and CDR2: KGHSH, LQKENI. J lost 6 bases, V lost 3 bases, and 6 bases had no gene match. This CDR3 is built from 15 residues. This chain's CDR3 is CASSPATGAYEKLFF. CDR3 coding DNA: TGTGCCAGCTCACCGGCGACAGGGGCCTATGAAAAACTGTTTTTT.

The rearrangement links TRBV10-3 to TRBJ1-3; D remains ambiguous. The CDR3 is 14 residues long. Germline CDR1 ENHRY, CDR2 SYGVKD. V was trimmed by 2 bases and J by 6 bases, leaving 11 bases between them. The CDR3 DNA reads TGTGCCATCAGTGAGCCAGGTGTACAAAACACCATATATTTT. Residues: CAISEPGVQNTIYF.

The J gene is TRBJ1-6, the V gene TRBV30; D gene ambiguous. The length of the CDR3 is 13 residues. The germline V and J ends were trimmed by 4 bases and 9 bases, with 13 bases remaining between them. The germline CDR1 and CDR2 sequences are GTSNPN and SVGIG (reference sequence). The CDR3 DNA reads TGTGCCTGGACGGCCCGACGAGTTTCACCCCTCCACTTT. Its protein is CAWTARRVSPLHF.

The chain joins TRBV7-6 to TRBJ2-7; 9 bases align to TRBD1. The CDR3 contains 16 residues. After removal of 1 base from V and 5 bases from J, the junction contained 9 bases not matched to a gene. Germline CDR1 is SGHVS and CDR2 is FNYEAQ. The CDR3 region is CASSLDSGQGTDEQYF. For the CDR3, the DNA is TGTGCCAGCAGCTTAGATTCGGGACAGGGAACAGACGAGCAGTACTTC.

The chain joins TRBV9 to TRBJ2-1; TRBD2 matches 13 bases. Germline lookup yields CDR1 SGDLS and CDR2 YYNGEE. V trimming: 1 base; J trimming: 6 bases; junction bases outside the gene matches: 13. The CDR3 length is 19 residues. CDR3 nucleotides: TGTGCCAGCAGCGTAACTCCCCGGACTAGCGGGAGTGAAGGCAATGAGCAGTTCTTC. This codes for CASSVTPRTSGSEGNEQFF.

The chain carries TRBV14 and TRBJ2-1; TRBD1 agrees at 7 bases. CDR1 and CDR2 from the germline V gene are SGHDN and FVKESK. Losses at the gene ends were 0 bases for V and 6 bases for J; bases not matched to a gene: 8. The CDR3 has 16 amino acids. The CDR3 region has the DNA TGTGCCAGCAGCCAAGATTCCCGGGACAGACGCAATGAGCAGTTCTTC. It is translated as CASSQDSRDRRNEQFF.

This clone was counted a single time. The chain joins TRBV28 to TRBJ1-2; 7 bases line up with TRBD1. The trim removed 3 bases at V and 7 bases at J, leaving 5 bases unmatched. This CDR3 is 13 amino acids long. CDR1 is MDHEN, CDR2 SYDVKM, per germline. The CDR3 bases are TGTGCCAGCAGTTTGGACAGGCAGTCTGGCTACACCTTC. This translates into CASSLDRQSGYTF.